This TCR beta chain was identified during a study of identical twins. V shed 0 bases, J shed 1 base, and the junction held 1 base outside the gene matches. Germline CDR1 MGHRA, CDR2 YSYEKL. The length of the CDR3 is 15 residues. This clonotype was counted between two and nine times. Its antigen remains unknown. Study-wide findings and caveats: Out-of-frame alpha sequences shared by twins were enriched for low generation probability. Invariant MAIT and iNKT cells could partly confound zero-insertion analyses. Reduced insertions were recorded for abundant cord blood beta clonotypes, with no such pattern in memory repertoires.

Unique molecular identifiers were in the cDNA, with template-switch universal primer binding. TCRdb independently ran MiXCR on the 5' RACE reads; one entry per CDR3 protein. The sample records 640,000 or so distinct CDR3 sequences, around 6% being singletons. The specimen was naive T cells sorted from blood. The rearrangement uses TRBV4-1 and TRBJ2-5, with TRBD1 identical over 8 bases. This receptor was taken from a man between 18 and 29 years old in good health. In DNA, the CDR3 is TGCGCCAGCAGCCAAGACGGACAGGGCCAAGAGACCCAGTACTTC. Protein: CASSQDGQGQETQYF.